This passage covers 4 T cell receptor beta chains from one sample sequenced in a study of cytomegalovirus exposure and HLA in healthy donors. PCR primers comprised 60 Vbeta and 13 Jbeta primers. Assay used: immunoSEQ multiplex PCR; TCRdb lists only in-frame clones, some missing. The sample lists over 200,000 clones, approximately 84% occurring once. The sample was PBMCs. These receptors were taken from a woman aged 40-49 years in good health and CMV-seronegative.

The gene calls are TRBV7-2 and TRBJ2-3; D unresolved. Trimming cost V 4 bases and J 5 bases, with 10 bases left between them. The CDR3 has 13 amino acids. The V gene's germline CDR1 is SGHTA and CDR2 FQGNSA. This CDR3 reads CASSSSRGDTQYF. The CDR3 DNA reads TGTGCCAGCAGCTCAAGCCGCGGAGATACGCAGTATTTT.

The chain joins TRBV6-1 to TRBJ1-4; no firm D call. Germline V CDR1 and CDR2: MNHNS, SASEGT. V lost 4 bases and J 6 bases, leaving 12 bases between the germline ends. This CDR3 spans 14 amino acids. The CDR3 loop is CASSGWGVDEKLFF. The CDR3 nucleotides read TGTGCCAGCAGTGGTTGGGGAGTGGATGAAAAACTGTTTTTT.

The CDR3 here is CASSVQGADTEAFF. DNA for the CDR3: TGTGCCAGCAGTGTACAGGGGGCGGACACTGAAGCTTTCTTT. The chain employs TRBV2 and TRBJ1-1, with 9 positions matching TRBD1. After removal of 4 bases from V and 3 bases from J, the junction contained 3 bases not matched to a gene. Looked up from germline, CDR1 is SNHLY and CDR2 is FYNNEI. This CDR3 has 14 amino acids.

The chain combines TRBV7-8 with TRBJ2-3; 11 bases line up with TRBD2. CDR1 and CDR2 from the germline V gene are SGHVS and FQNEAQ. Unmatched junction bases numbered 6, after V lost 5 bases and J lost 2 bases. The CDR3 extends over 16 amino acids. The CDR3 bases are TGTGCCAGCAGCCAGACTAGCGGGGCTCACACAGATACGCAGTATTTT. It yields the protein CASSQTSGAHTDTQYF.